This T cell receptor beta chain derives from a study of read filtering for tumor transcriptome and immune sequencing. This library used about 400 ng RNA and molecular barcoded adaptors spanning alpha/delta and beta/gamma chains. TCRdb reanalysed the reads using MiXCR and keeps one entry per CDR3 protein. The repertoire includes approximately 24,000 distinct CDR3 sequences, less than 25% of them detected once, and more than 45% sits in the top ten. Study-wide points: The sorted CD138-negative fraction was a mixed bone marrow immune population, not purified T cells. RNA-seq captured clonotypes less deeply and reliably than IR-seq.

This clonotype was counted many times. What it binds is unknown. CDR1 is MRHNA, CDR2 SNTAGT, per germline. After removal of 0 bases from V and 7 bases from J, the junction contained 8 bases not matched to a gene. The CDR3 contains 17 residues. This sequence originates from a donor at least 40 years old with multiple myeloma. The chain has TRBV6-4 and TRBJ2-1, with TRBD1 matching 11 bases. Sequenced input: a population of CD138-negative cells sorted from bone marrow. The CDR3 region has the DNA TGTGCCAGCAGTGACTCCCCGGACAGGGGGCGCGTGAATGAGCAGTTCTTC. Amino acid sequence: CASSDSPDRGRVNEQFF.